This TCR beta chain was identified in a study of blood T cell repertoires in COVID-19. Study-level background: From T cells, B-cell-depleted T cells, or PBMCs came the material, which was cDNA or gDNA.

TCRdb keeps only in-frame clones here, not all; method: immunoSEQ multiplex PCR. The table includes fewer than 300,000 clones, around 85% detected once. The CDR3 spans 13 residues. CDR1 and CDR2 (germline): SQVTM, ANQGSEA. Trimming pared 2 bases from V and 5 bases from J, leaving 10 bases between. Sequencing was done on a sample of peripheral blood. The sequence came from a woman aged 25 to 39 with COVID-19, enrolled during active disease. The rearrangement joins TRBV29-1 to TRBJ2-1, with a possible D match to TRBD1 (6 bases). For the CDR3, the DNA is TGCAGCGTTGAAAGCCGGGACAACAATGAGCAGTTCTTC. It yields the protein CSVESRDNNEQFF.